This T cell receptor (beta chain) was identified in a study of T cell repertoires in cytomegalovirus infection. For the study at large: Carrying CMV and the relevant HLA type showed in public TCR beta signatures.

TCRdb re-called the reads with MiXCR, one entry per CDR3 protein. The sample has fewer than 550,000 distinct CDR3 sequences; around 11% are singletons. This clonotype was picked up many times. Its antigen is not known. Overall study results and limits: HLA-C-restricted, CMV-specific TCR beta clonotypes were dominant ex vivo.

Germline-derived CDR1 and CDR2 are SGHRS and YFSETQ. This CDR3 contains 16 residues. The V gene end was trimmed by 0 bases and the J gene end by 2 bases; junction bases not matched to a gene: 4. The chain recombines TRBV5-1 with TRBJ2-2, with 7 bases that match TRBD2. Material: PBMCs. This clonotype was sampled from a human donor in good health (CMV status not recorded). Some clones in this sample may be carry-over from other donors' samples. The CDR3 sequence is CASSLEGGANTGELFF. CDR3 nucleotide sequence: TGCGCCAGCAGCTTGGAGGGAGGGGCCAACACCGGGGAGCTGTTTTTT.